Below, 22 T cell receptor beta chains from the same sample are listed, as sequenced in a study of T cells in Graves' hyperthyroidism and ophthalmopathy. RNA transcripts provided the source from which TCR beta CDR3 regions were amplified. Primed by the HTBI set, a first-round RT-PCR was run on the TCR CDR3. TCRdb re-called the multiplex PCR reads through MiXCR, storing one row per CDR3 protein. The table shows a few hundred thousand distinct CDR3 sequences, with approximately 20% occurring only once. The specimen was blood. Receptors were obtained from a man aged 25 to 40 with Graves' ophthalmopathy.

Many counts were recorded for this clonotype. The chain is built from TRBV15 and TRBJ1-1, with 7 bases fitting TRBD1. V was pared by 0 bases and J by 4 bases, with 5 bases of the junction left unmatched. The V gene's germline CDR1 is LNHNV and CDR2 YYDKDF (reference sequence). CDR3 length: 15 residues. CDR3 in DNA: TGTGCCACCAGCAGAGATGGCGCAGGGGGCACTGAAGCTTTCTTT. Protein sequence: CATSRDGAGGTEAFF.

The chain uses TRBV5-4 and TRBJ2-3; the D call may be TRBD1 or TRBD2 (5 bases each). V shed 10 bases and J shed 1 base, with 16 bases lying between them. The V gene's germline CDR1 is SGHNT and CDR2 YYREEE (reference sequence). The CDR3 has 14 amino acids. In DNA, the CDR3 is TGTGCCGTCCGCCGCGAGGGGCGCACAGATACGCAGTATTTT. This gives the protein CAVRREGRTDTQYF.

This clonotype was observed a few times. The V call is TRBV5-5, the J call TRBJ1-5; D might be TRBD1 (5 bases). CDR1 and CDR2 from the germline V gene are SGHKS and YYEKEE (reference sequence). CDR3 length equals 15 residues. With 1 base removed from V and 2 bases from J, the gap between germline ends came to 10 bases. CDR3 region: CASSLQGFGNQPQHF. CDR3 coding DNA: TGTGCCAGCAGCTTGCAGGGTTTCGGCAATCAGCCCCAGCATTTT.

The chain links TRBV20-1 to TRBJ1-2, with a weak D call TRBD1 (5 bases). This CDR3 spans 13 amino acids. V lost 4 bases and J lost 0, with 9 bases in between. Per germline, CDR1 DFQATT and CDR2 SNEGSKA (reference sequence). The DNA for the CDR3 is TGCAGTGCTAAGACAGTCACTAACTATGGCTACACCTTC. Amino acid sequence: CSAKTVTNYGYTF.

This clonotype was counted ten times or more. The CDR3 here is CASSAGWSNEKLFF. The CDR3 DNA reads TGTGCCAGCAGCGCAGGGTGGTCTAATGAAAAACTGTTTTTT. The V call is TRBV2, the J call TRBJ1-4; possibly TRBD1 for D (5 bases). Germline V gene lookup returns CDR1 SNHLY and CDR2 FYNNEI. V shed 6 bases and J shed 3 bases, with 11 bases lying between them. The CDR3 has 14 amino acids.

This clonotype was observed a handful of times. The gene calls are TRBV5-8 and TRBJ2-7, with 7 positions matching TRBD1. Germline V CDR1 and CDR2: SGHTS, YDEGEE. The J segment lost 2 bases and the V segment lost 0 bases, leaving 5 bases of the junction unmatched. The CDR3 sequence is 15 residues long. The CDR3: CASSLGRQGTYEQYF. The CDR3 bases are TGTGCCAGCAGCTTGGGACGACAGGGAACCTACGAGCAGTACTTC.

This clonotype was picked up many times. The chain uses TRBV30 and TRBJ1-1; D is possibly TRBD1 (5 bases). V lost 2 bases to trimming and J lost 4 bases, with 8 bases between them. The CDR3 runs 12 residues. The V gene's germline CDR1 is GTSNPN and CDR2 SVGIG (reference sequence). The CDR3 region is CAWSRGATEAFF. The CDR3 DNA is TGTGCCTGGAGTAGGGGAGCCACTGAAGCTTTCTTT.

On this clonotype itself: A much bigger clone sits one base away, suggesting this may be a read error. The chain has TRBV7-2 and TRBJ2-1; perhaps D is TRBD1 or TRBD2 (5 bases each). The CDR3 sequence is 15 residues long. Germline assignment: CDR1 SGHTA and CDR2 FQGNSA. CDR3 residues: CASSFSGTSRNEQSF. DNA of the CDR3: TGTGCCAGCAGCTTCTCCGGGACGTCTAGGAATGAGCAGTCCTTC.

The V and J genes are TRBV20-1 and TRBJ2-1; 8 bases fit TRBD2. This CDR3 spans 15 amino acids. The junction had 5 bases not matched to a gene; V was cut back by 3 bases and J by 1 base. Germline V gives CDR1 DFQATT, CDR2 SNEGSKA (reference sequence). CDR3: CSASRSGSSYNEQFF. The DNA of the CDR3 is TGCAGTGCTAGTCGGAGCGGGAGTTCCTACAATGAGCAGTTCTTC.

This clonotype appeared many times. The CDR3 sequence is CASSYPTEAFF. Here the CDR3 DNA reads TGTGCCAGCAGTTATCCGACTGAAGCTTTCTTT. V gene TRBV28 combines with J gene TRBJ1-1; D remains ambiguous. V lost 4 bases and J 5 bases, leaving 5 bases between the germline ends. The CDR3 covers 11 residues. From germline, CDR1 is MDHEN and CDR2 SYDVKM.

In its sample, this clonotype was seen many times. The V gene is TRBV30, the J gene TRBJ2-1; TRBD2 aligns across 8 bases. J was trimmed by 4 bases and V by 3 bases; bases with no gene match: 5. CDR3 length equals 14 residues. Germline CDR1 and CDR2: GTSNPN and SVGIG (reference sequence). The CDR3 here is CAWSRLAGYNEQFF. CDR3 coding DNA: TGTGCCTGGAGCCGATTAGCGGGATACAATGAGCAGTTCTTC.

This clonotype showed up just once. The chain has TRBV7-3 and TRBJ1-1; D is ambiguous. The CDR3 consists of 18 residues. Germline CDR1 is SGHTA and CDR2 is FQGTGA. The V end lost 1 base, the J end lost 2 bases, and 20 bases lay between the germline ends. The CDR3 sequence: CASSLKSWQKASNTEAFF. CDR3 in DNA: TGTGCCAGCAGCTTAAAGTCGTGGCAGAAAGCCTCCAACACTGAAGCTTTCTTT.

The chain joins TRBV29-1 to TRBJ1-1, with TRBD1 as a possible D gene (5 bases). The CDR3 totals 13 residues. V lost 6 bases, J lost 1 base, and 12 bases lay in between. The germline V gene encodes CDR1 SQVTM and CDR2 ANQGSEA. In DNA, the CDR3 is TGCAGCGTGAGCGGGGCAGCGAACACTGAAGCTTTCTTT. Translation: CSVSGAANTEAFF. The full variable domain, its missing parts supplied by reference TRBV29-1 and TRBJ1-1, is SAVISQKPSRDICQRGTSLTIQCQVDSQVTMMFWYRQQPGQSLTLIATANQGSEATYESGFVIDKFPISRPNLTFSTLTVSNMSPEDSSIYLCSVSGAANTEAFFGQGTRLTVV.

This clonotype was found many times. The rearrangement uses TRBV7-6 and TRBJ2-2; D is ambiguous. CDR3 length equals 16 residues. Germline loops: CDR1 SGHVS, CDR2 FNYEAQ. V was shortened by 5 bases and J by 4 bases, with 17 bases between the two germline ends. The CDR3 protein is CASSPTAPASTGELFF. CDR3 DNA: TGTGCCAGCAGCCCGACGGCCCCCGCGAGCACCGGGGAGCTGTTTTTT.

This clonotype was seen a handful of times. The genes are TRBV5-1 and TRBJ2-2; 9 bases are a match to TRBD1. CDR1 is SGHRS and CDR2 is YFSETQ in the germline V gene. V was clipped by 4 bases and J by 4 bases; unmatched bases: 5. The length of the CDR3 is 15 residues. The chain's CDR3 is CASSRDRAGTGELFF. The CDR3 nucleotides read TGCGCCAGCAGCCGGGACAGGGCAGGCACCGGGGAGCTGTTTTTT.

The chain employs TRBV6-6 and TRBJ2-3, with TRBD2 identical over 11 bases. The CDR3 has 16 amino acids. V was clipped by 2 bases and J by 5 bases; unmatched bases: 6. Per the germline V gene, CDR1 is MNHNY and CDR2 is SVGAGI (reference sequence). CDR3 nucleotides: TGTGCCAGCAGTTACGGGCTAGCGGGAGGCCTAGATACGCAGTATTTT. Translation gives CASSYGLAGGLDTQYF.

The CDR3 bases are TGTGCCAGCAGTTACCCATCTAGCGGCTTAAATGAGCAGTTCTTC. Its translation: CASSYPSSGLNEQFF. This chain connects TRBV6-2 or TRBV6-3 to TRBJ2-1; the match to TRBD2 covers 7 bases. The germline CDR1 and CDR2 sequences are MNHEY and SVGEGT. The trim removed 2 bases at V and 7 bases at J, leaving 8 bases unmatched. This CDR3 has 15 amino acids.

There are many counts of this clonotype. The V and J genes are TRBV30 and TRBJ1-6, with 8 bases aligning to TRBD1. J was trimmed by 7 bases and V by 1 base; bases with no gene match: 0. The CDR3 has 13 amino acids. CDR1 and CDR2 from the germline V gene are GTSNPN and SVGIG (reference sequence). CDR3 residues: CAWSGDRNSPLHF. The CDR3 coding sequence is TGTGCCTGGAGTGGGGACAGGAATTCACCCCTCCACTTT.

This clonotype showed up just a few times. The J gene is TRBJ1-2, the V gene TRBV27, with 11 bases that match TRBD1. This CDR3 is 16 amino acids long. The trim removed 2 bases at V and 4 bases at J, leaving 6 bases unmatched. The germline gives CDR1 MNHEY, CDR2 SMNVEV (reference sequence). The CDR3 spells CASSLLRDRGFYGYTF. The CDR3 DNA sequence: TGTGCCAGCAGTTTACTCCGGGACAGGGGGTTCTATGGCTACACCTTC.

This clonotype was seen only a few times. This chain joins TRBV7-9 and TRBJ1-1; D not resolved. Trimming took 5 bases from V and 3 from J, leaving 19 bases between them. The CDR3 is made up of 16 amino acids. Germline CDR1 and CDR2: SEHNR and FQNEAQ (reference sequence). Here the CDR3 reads CASSVPQLGRYTEAFF. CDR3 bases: TGTGCCAGCAGCGTCCCTCAGCTAGGGAGGTACACTGAAGCTTTCTTT.

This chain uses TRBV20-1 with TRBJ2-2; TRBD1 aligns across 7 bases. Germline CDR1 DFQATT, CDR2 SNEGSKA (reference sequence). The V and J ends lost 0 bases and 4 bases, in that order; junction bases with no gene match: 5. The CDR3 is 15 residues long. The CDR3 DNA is TGCAGTGCTAGAGATACGACAGGGAGCACCGGGGAGCTGTTTTTT. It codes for CSARDTTGSTGELFF.

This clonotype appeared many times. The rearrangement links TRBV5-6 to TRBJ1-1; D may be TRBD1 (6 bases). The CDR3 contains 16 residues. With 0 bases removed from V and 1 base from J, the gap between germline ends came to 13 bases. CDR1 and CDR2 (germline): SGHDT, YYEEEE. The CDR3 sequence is CASSLGGGRQNTEAFF. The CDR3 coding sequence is TGTGCCAGCAGCTTGGGAGGGGGACGGCAGAACACTGAAGCTTTCTTT.